The present entry profiles one T cell receptor beta chain with its context. This receptor's antigen is unknown. The input lacks base qualities; no much larger clone sits a single base away. TCR CDR3 regions were amplified from genomic DNA by multiplex PCR using the deep immunoSEQ assay. Genomic DNA extracted from each cell subset was distributed evenly over all wells of several immunoSEQ 96-well plates, and each plate served as one replicate. For sorted subsets, each replicate PCR was loaded with roughly 190 ng genomic DNA, equivalent to 25,000 to 35,000 T cell genomes. The purified libraries were quantified using a Qubit 3.0 fluorometer, sized with a Bioanalyzer 2100, and then quantified again using the KAPA Library Quantification kit. Every immunoSEQ 96-well plate was sequenced on a dedicated single-read 150-cycle Illumina NextSeq 550 flow cell. The original methods were these. Because the immunoSEQ output held only junctional sequences and lacked quality scores, the filtering could not match the filtering applied to full-length reads. To assign V/J genes and CDR3, sequences were annotated against IMGT germline references using PyIR, a Python wrapper for IgBLAST v1.9. Any read was removed if the V/J assignment was weak (E-value above 1e-6), the CDR3 was missing, or the read contained stop codons, out-of-frame junctions, or ambiguous translated residues. A V3J clonotype was defined by an identical inferred V gene, J gene, and CDR3 amino acid sequence. To compute the percentage overlap between repertoires, the number of shared unique clonotypes was divided by the size of the smaller repertoire. Repertoire richness was assessed with RTK rarefaction, the Chao1 estimator, and Recon v2.1 estimates of unobserved clonotypes. OLGA was used to compute generation probabilities for all TCRbeta clonotypes that the gDNA method yielded from a handful of donors. TCRdb retrieved this table from immuneACCESS and kept in-frame rearrangements only. Not all clones are present; in checked studies, unresolved V genes account for under half, and no reason is known for the remainder. V, J and clone size reflect that table, while D and trimming were determined from the DNA. This sample is represented by 950,000 to 1,200,000 clones; approximately 75% of them were singletons. In total, the top ten clones hold 0.89% of the sample.

This entry comes from a study of shared clonotypes between healthy human individuals (dated by TCRdb to about 2020). Background on the whole study: A couple of women and a few men aged 18 to 49 years were included in the cohort. Per donor, three plates each were used for CD4 naive and CD4 memory, two for CD8 naive, and one for CD8 memory. Blood TCR repertoires of five healthy adults were deeply sequenced to estimate repertoire size and the extent of clonotype sharing between individuals. Different laboratories and diverse techniques were used to prepare libraries and sequence TCR repertoires, to increase sequencing depth and limit assay-specific biases. Per donor, leukapheresis produced somewhere between about 0.85 and 9.5 billion PBMCs. The paper as a whole reports these results and caveats: Sampling was limited to blood, and TCR repertoires in tissue likely differ from TCR repertoires in blood. Even with the large sequencing depth, rarefaction of the sorted-subset datasets indicated that sequencing was incomplete. Because the study included only a small number of donors, the genetic and exposure-history diversity represented was limited. Clonotypes shared by all four sorted-subset donors showed higher generation probabilities than non-shared clonotypes. Pairwise subsampling led to the expectation that sequencing depth would affect the degree of clonotype sharing among donors. Naive subsets generally had larger estimated clonotype richness than memory subsets. When a handful of donors were compared, the shared fraction of clonotypes was roughly 4.8% for naive CD4, more than 3% for naive CD8, roughly 2.5% for memory CD4, and roughly 0.43% for memory CD8.

Donors were healthy HIV-negative adults with no recently reported acute infections or vaccinations. Every donor was a Caucasian adult residing in Nashville, Tennessee, USA. CD4+ T cells were enriched by magnetic negative selection, after which naive cells were positively selected on CD45RA and the negative fraction was taken as the memory subset. After blood collection by leukapheresis, PBMCs were isolated using Ficoll-Histopaque density gradient centrifugation and then cryopreserved in the vapor phase of liquid nitrogen. Analytical flow cytometry was used to check the purity and quantity of each magnetically sorted T cell population. Genomic DNA was isolated from each sorted fraction and quantified by UV absorbance on a Nanodrop 2000c. The CDR3, cysteine through phenylalanine, is 16 amino acids long. Kept here is only the CDR3 DNA, which spans 48 bases and is read in frame from base 1. V is pruned by 6 bases and J by 8 bases, leaving 15 bases of the junction without a gene match. CDR1 SEHNR and CDR2 FQNEAQ are derived from the germline V gene (reference sequence).

The sequencing input was memory CD4+ T cells from PBMCs. This specimen's cell subset or site label, per the study, means: CD45RA-negative fraction. The rearrangement joined TRBV7-9 to TRBJ2-1; TRBD2 fits 8 bases in the junction. This receptor was taken from a man aged 18 to 29 in good health. Some clones in this sample may be carry-over from other donors' samples. The DNA reads as follows: TGTGCCAGCAGGCCAGGCTGGAGCGGGAGCTTCGATGAGCAGTTCTTC. This yields the protein CASRPGWSGSFDEQFF. Outside the CDR3, residues come from the reference TRBV7-9 and TRBJ2-1 proteins, so the full variable domain is: DTGVSQNPRHKITKRGQNVTFRCDPISEHNRLYWYRQTLGQGPEFLTYFQNEAQLEKSRLLSDRFSAERPKGSFSTLEIQRTEQGDSAMYLCASRPGWSGSFDEQFFGPGTRLTVL.